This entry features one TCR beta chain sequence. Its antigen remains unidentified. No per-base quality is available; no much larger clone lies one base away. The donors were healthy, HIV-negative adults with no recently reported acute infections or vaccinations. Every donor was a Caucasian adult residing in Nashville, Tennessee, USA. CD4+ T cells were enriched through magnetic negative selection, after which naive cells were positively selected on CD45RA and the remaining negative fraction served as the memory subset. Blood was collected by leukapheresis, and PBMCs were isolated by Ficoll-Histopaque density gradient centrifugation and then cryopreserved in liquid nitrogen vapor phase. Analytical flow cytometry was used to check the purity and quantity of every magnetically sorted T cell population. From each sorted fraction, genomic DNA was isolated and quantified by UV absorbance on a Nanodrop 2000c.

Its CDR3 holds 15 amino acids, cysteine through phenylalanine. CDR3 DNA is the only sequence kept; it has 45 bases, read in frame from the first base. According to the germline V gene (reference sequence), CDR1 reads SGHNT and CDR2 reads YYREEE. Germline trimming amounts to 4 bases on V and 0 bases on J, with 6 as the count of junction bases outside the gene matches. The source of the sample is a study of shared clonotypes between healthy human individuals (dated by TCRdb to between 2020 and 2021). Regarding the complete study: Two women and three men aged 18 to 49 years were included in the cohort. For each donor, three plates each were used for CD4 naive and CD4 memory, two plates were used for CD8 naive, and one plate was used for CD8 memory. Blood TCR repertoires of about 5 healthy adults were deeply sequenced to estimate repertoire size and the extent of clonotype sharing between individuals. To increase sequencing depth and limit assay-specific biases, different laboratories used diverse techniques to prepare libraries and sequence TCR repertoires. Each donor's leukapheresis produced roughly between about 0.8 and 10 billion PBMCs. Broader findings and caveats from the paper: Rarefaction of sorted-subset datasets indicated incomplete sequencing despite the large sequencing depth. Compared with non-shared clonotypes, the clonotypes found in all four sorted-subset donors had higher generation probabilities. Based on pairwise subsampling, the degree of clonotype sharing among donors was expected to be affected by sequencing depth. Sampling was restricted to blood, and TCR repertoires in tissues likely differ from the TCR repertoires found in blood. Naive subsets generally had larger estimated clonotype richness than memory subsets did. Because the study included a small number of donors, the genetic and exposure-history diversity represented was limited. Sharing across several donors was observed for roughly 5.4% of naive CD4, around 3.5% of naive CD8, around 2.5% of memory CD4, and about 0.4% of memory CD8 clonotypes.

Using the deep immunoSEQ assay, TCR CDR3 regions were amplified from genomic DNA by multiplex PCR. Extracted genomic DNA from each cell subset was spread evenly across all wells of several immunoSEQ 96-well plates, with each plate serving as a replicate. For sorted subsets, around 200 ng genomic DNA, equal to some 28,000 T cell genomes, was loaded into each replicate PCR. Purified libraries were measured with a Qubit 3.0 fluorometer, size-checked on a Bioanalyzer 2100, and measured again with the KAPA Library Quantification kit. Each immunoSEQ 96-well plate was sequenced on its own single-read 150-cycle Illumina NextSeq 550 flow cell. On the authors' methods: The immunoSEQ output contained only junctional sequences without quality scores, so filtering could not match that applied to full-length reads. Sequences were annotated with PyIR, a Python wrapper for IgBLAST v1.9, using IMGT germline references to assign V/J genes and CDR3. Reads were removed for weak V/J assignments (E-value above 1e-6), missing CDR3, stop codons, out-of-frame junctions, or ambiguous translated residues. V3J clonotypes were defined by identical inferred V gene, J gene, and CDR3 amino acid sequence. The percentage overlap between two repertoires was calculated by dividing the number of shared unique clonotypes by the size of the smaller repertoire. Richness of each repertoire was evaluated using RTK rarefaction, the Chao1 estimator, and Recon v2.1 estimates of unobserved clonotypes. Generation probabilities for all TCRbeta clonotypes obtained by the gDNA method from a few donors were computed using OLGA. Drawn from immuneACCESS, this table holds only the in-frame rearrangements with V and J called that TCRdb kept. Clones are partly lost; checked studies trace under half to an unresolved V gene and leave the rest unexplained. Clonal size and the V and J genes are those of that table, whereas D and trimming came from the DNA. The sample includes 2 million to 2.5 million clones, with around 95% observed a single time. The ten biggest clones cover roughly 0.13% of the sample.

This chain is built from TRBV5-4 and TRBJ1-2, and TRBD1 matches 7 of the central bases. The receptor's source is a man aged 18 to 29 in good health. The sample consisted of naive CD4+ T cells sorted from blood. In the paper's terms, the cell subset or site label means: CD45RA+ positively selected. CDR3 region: CASSPGTASNYGYTF. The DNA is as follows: TGTGCCAGCAGCCCTGGGACAGCCTCTAACTATGGCTACACCTTC.